This TCR beta chain was documented in a study of T cell responses to AZD1222 COVID-19 vaccine. As to this clone: Its antigen is still unknown. The identical CDR3 is also encoded by other nucleotide sequences in the sample.

Overall study findings and caveats: Per reports, nearly half of all spike-specific TCRs target regions that are unmutated in variants. Repertoires were collected only later (after the peak T cell response had occurred). Spike-specific TCR breadth and depth went up after people got two AZD1222 doses. Donors were largely white British and mainly female; clonal diversity was possibly underestimated.

Assay: immunoSEQ multiplex PCR; the TCRdb copy retains only in-frame clones and omits some. In the table there are 100,000 to 150,000 clones, roughly nine tenths of which are singletons. From germline, CDR1 is SGDLS and CDR2 YYNGEE. CDR3 length equals 13 residues. Trimming removed 2 bases from V and 4 bases from J, with 9 bases in between. This receptor was obtained from an adult who received the AZD1222 COVID-19 vaccine. The sample was peripheral blood, taken 28 days after the second AZD1222 dose. J is TRBJ1-2 and V is TRBV9, with D hard to call. CDR3 protein: CASSVDSAYGYTF. DNA of the CDR3: TGTGCCAGCAGCGTCGACTCCGCCTATGGCTACACCTTC.